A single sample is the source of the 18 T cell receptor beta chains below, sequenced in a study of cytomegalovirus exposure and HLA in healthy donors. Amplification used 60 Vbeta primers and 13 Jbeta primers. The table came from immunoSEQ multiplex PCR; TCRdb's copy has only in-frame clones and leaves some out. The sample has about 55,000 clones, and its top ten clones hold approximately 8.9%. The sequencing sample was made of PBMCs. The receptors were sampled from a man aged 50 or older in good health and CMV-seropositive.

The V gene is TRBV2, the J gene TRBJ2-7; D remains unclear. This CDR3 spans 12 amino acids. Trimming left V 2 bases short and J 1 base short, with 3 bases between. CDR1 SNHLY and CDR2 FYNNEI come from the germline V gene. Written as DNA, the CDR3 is TGTGCCAGCAGTGAACAGTCCTACGAGCAGTACTTC. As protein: CASSEQSYEQYF.

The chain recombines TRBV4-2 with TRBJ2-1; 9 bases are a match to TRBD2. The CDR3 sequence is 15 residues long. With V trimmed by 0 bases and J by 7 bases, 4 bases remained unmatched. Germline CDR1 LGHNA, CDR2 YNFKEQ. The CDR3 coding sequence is TGTGCCAGCAGCCAAGAGAGCGGGGGGATTAATGAGCAGTTCTTC. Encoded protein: CASSQESGGINEQFF.

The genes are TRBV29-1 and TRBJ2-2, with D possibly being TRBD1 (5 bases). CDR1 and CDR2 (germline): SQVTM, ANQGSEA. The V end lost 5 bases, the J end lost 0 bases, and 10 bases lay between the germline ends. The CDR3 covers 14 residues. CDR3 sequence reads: CSVLWGPNTGELFF. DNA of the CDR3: TGCAGCGTTTTGTGGGGCCCGAACACCGGGGAGCTGTTTTTT.

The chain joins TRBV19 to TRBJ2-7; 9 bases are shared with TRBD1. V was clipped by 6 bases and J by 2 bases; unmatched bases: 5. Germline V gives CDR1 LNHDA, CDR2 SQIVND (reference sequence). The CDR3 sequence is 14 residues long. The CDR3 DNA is TGTGCCAGTAGGATCGGACAGGGGCCCTACGAGCAGTACTTC. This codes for CASRIGQGPYEQYF.

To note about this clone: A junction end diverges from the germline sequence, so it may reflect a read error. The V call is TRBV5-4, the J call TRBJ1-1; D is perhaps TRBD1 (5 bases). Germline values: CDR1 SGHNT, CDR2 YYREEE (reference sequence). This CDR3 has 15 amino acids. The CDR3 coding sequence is TGTGCCAGCACCCCGGCGACAGCCGGTCACACTGAAGATTTCTTT. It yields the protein CASTPATAGHTEDFF.

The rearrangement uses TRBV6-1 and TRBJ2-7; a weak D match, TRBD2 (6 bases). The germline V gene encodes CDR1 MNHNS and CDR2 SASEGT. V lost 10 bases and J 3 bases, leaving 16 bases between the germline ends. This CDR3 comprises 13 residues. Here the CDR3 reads CATRLASYYEQYF. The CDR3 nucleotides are TGTGCCACCCGTCTAGCGAGTTACTACGAGCAGTACTTC.

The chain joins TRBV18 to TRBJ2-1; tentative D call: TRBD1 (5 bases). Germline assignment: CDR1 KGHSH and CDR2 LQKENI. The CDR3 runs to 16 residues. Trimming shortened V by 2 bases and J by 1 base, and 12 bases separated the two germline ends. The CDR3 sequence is CASSPDRPSSYNEQFF. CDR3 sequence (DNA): TGTGCCAGCTCACCAGACAGACCTAGTTCCTACAATGAGCAGTTCTTC.

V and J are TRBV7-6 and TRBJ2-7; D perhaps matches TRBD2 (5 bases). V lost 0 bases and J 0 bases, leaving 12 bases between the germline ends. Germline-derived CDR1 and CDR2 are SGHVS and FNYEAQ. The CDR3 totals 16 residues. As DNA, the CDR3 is TGTGCCAGCAGCTTAGCTGAGGGCTTTTCCTCCTACGAGCAGTACTTC. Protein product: CASSLAEGFSSYEQYF.

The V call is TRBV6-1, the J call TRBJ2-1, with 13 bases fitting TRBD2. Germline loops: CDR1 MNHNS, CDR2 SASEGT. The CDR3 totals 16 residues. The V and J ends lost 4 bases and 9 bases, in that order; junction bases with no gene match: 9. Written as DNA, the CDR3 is TGTGCCAGCAGTGGGGGACTAGCGGGAAGTTCGGGTGAGCAGTTCTTC. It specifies CASSGGLAGSSGEQFF.

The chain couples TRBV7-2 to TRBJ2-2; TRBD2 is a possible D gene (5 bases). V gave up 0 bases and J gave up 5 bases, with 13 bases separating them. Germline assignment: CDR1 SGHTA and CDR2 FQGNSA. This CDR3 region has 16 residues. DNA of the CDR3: TGTGCCAGCAGCTTAGCTGTCTGGGAGAAAACCGGGGAGCTGTTTTTT. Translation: CASSLAVWEKTGELFF.

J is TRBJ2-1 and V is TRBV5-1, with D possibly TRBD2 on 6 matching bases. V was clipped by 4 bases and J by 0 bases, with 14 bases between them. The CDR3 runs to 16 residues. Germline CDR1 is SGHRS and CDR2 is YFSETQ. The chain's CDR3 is CASSLRGKSSYNEQFF. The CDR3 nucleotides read TGCGCCAGCAGCCTACGCGGGAAGAGCTCCTACAATGAGCAGTTCTTC.

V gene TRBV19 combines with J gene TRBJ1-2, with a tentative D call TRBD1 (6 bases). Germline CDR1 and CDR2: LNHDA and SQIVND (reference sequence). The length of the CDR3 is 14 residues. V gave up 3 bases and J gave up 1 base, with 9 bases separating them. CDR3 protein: CASSMAGDNYGYTF. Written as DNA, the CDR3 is TGTGCCAGTAGTATGGCAGGGGATAACTATGGCTACACCTTC.

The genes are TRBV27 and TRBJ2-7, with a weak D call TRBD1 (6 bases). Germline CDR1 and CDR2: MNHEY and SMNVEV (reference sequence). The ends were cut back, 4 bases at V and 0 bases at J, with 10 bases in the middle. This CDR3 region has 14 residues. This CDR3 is CASSSQGSSYEQYF. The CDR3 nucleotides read TGTGCCAGCAGTTCTCAGGGGAGCTCCTACGAGCAGTACTTC.

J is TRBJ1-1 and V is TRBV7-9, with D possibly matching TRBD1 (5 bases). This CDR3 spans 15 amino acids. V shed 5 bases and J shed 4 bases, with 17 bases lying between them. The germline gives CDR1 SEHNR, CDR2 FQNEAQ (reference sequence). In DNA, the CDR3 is TGTGCCAGCAGCCGAGAGACAGTGGCCCCCACTGAAGCTTTCTTT. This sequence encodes CASSRETVAPTEAFF.

The CDR3 region is CASSLRQGRSYEQYF. The CDR3, as DNA: TGTGCCAGCTCACTTCGACAGGGGCGCTCCTACGAGCAGTACTTC. The genes are TRBV18 and TRBJ2-7; 8 positions agree with TRBD1. The ends lost 4 bases at V and 0 bases at J; junction bases unmatched: 5. Germline V CDR1 and CDR2: KGHSH, LQKENI. CDR3 length: 15 residues.

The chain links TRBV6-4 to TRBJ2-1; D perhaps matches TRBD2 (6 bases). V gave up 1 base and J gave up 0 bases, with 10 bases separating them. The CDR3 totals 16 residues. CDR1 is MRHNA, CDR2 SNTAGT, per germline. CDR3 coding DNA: TGTGCCAGCAGTGACTACGGGGGAAGCTCCTACAATGAGCAGTTCTTC. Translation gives CASSDYGGSSYNEQFF.

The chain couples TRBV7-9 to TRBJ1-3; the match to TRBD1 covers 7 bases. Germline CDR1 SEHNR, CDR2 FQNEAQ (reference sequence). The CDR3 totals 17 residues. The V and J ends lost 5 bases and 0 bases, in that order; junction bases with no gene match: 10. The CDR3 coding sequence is TGTGCCAGCAGCCCATCCGGACAGGCCCTCTCTGGAAACACCATATATTTT. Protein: CASSPSGQALSGNTIYF.

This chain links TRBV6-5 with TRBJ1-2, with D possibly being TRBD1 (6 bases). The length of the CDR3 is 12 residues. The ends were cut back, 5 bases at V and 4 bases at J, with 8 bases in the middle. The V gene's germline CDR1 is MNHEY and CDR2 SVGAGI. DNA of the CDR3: TGTGCCAGCAGTGAACAGGGCTATGGCTACACCTTC. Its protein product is CASSEQGYGYTF.